The clone carrying this TCR beta chain was picked up a small number of times. Its target is unknown. This entry comes from a study of T cells in Graves' hyperthyroidism and ophthalmopathy. Whole-study results and caveats: A 13 V-J model separated ophthalmopathy from stable hyperthyroidism.

Patients with uncontrolled infections, other autoimmune diseases, pregnancy or lactation were excluded. Fresh peripheral blood, about 9.9 ml, yielded the PBMCs. Regions amplified from RNA transcripts were the TCR beta CDR3 regions. TCR CDR3 regions were first amplified by RT-PCR with HTBI primers. TCRdb re-called the multiplex PCR reads with MiXCR, one entry per CDR3 protein. The sample lists a few hundred thousand distinct CDR3 sequences, roughly 14% occurring once. V shed 4 bases, J shed 7 bases, and the junction held 11 bases outside the gene matches. CDR1 is MNHEY, CDR2 SMNVEV, per germline (reference sequence). The CDR3 has 17 amino acids.

The chain carries TRBV27 and TRBJ2-1; 12 positions agree with TRBD2. This TCR was sampled from a woman younger than 35 with Graves' hyperthyroidism that later progressed to Graves' ophthalmopathy. The sequencing input was blood. The CDR3 nucleotides are TGTGCCAGCAGTTCGGGACTAGCGGGTTTAATGGGAAATGAGCAGTTCTTC. The encoded protein is CASSSGLAGLMGNEQFF.